These 3 T cell receptor beta chains were all obtained from the same sample, sequenced in a study of cytomegalovirus exposure and HLA in healthy donors. The PCR contained 60 Vbeta and 13 Jbeta primers. Clones were read by immunoSEQ multiplex PCR, and TCRdb kept only the in-frame ones, dropping some. The table lists some 110,000 clones, over 75% of them singletons. What was sequenced was PBMCs. These receptors all come from a man in his thirties or forties in good health and CMV-seronegative.

This clone has a single count. This chain connects TRBV7-9 to TRBJ2-3; 7 positions match TRBD2. The CDR3 runs to 15 residues. Germline V gene lookup returns CDR1 SEHNR and CDR2 FQNEAQ (reference sequence). V lost 2 bases to trimming and J lost 1 base; unmatched junction nucleotides: 3. Here the CDR3 reads CASSLSAGGTDTQYF. The DNA of the CDR3 is TGTGCCAGCAGCTTATCCGCGGGGGGCACAGATACGCAGTATTTT.

The chain links TRBV18 to TRBJ1-6; 9 bases fit TRBD1. CDR3 length: 14 residues. The trim removed 3 bases at V and 6 bases at J, leaving 0 bases unmatched. The V gene's germline CDR1 is KGHSH and CDR2 LQKENI. This CDR3 is CASSPTGGNSPLHF. The DNA of the CDR3 is TGTGCCAGCTCACCGACAGGGGGTAATTCACCCCTCCACTTT.

This clone was seen more than once but under ten times. The rearrangement links TRBV5-1 to TRBJ2-7, with 10 bases aligning to TRBD1. J was trimmed by 7 bases and V by 5 bases; bases with no gene match: 6. Germline V gene lookup returns CDR1 SGHRS and CDR2 YFSETQ. The CDR3 is made up of 13 amino acids. As DNA, the CDR3 is TGCGCCAGCAGTTCGGGACAGGGGTGGGAGCAGTACTTC. It encodes CASSSGQGWEQYF.